This T cell receptor beta chain was obtained from a study of T cell responses to AZD1222 COVID-19 vaccine. Broader study findings: Repertoire sampling was restricted to post-peak T cell response timepoints. Reportedly, nearly half the spike-specific TCRs target unmutated variant regions.

TCRdb's copy holds only in-frame clones and misses some; the assay was immunoSEQ multiplex PCR. Of over 60,000 clones listed, roughly 80% were seen once; the top ten hold around 15%. CDR3 length equals 14 residues. Comments on this clone: The antigen remains unidentified.

The sample consisted of peripheral blood, taken 28 days after the second AZD1222 dose. The clonotype was recovered from an adult who received the AZD1222 COVID-19 vaccine. The chain couples TRBV1 to TRBJ1-2; no DNA check was done on the table's D call, TRBD1. TRBV1 has pseudogene status. The CDR3 region has the DNA TGCACCAGCAGGGGACAGGGAGGTGCGGAAAGCTACACCTTC. It yields the protein CTSRGQGGAESYTF.